The rows below give T cell receptor beta chains drawn from one sample of a study of T cells in Graves' hyperthyroidism and ophthalmopathy. TCRdb ran MiXCR on the multiplex PCR reads and lists one entry per CDR3 protein. The data hold hundreds of thousands of distinct CDR3 sequences, with around 24% observed a single time. Sequencing was done on a sample of blood. The receptors here all came from a woman in her twenties or thirties with Graves' ophthalmopathy. Both conserved end residues are part of each CDR3. D genes are given only for firm matches. Some rows mark clone size as missing; the rest say once, few, many or name a class of expanded clone.

abundance,v_gene,d_gene,j_gene,CDR3nt,CDR3aa
many,TRBV7-9,-,TRBJ1-1,TGTGCCAGCAGCGCCTGGGACAACATGAACACTGAAGCTTTCTTT,CASSAWDNMNTEAFF
-,TRBV28,TRBD1,TRBJ1-1,TGTGCCAGCCGGGACAGGGGGCAACCTGAAGCTTTCTTT,CASRDRGQPEAFF
-,TRBV29-1,-,TRBJ2-7,TGCAGCGTTGGGGTCATTTCCTACGAGCAGTACTTC,CSVGVISYEQYF
many,TRBV12-3/TRBV12-4,-,TRBJ1-1,TGTGCCAGCACCCTCGGGGGGATGAACACTGAAGCTTTCTTT,CASTLGGMNTEAFF
-,TRBV12-3/TRBV12-4,-,TRBJ2-5,TGTGCCAGCAGTCCACAGGGTCGGAATTTCCAAGAGACCCAGTACTTC,CASSPQGRNFQETQYF
few,TRBV6-1,-,TRBJ1-5,TGTGCCAGCAGTGGGAGCCTGGGGCCTCAGCCCCAGCATTTT,CASSGSLGPQPQHF
many,TRBV6-2/TRBV6-3,-,TRBJ2-5,TGTGCCGTCACCGACTACCAAGAGACCCAGTACTTC,CAVTDYQETQYF
-,TRBV6-2/TRBV6-3,-,TRBJ1-5,TGTGCCAGCAGTTACCGGGCCAGGGGCAATCAGCCCCAGCATTTT,CASSYRARGNQPQHF
many,TRBV6-5,-,TRBJ1-1,TGTGCCAGCAGTTACTCGAGGGCAGGTAACACTGAAGCTTTCTTT,CASSYSRAGNTEAFF
few,TRBV3-1,-,TRBJ1-1,TGTGCCAGCAGCCAAGTCTCGGGGGGTGCAGCTTTCTTT,CASSQVSGGAAFF
many,TRBV29-1,-,TRBJ1-1,TGCAGCGTTCTTAAGGTGAACACTGAAGCTTTCTTT,CSVLKVNTEAFF
many,TRBV2,-,TRBJ1-1,TGTGCCAGCACTCAGTGGGGACACAAGAACACTGAAGCTTTCTTT,CASTQWGHKNTEAFF
-,TRBV11-2,-,TRBJ2-7,TGTGCCAGCAGCTTATTATGGTACGAGCAGTACTTC,CASSLLWYEQYF
many,TRBV6-1,-,TRBJ2-7,TGTGCCAGCAGTGAATACCCGGACAGATTGTACGAGCAGTACTTC,CASSEYPDRLYEQYF
many,TRBV9,-,TRBJ2-5,TGTGCCAGCAGCATGACGGAGGGGGGAGAGACCCAGTACTTC,CASSMTEGGETQYF
once,TRBV6-1,TRBD1,TRBJ1-2,TGTGCCAGCAGTGAAAGGACAGGGGGCGCACACTATGGCTACACCTTC,CASSERTGGAHYGYTF
many,TRBV20-1,-,TRBJ1-5,TGCAGTGCTAGGAAGACAGGCCAGCCCCAGCATTTT,CSARKTGQPQHF
many,TRBV19,-,TRBJ2-2,TGTGCCAGTAGTCCTCCCGTGGGGGCGGTCGGGGAGCTGTTTTTT,CASSPPVGAVGELFF
-,TRBV6-4,-,TRBJ2-5,TGTGCCAGCAGTGACCGGGTTAGGGTGGAGGAGACCCAGTACTTC,CASSDRVRVEETQYF
-,TRBV12-3/TRBV12-4,-,TRBJ1-1,TGTGCCAGCAGTGGCCTTGGGCCCACTGAAGCTTTCTTT,CASSGLGPTEAFF
few,TRBV9,TRBD1,TRBJ2-2,TGTGCCAGCGCCGGGACAGGGTACACCGGGGAGCTGTTTTTT,CASAGTGYTGELFF
many,TRBV9,-,TRBJ1-5,TGTGCCAGCAGTCCTTCCCTGGGGGGTACGAATCAGCCCCAGCATTTT,CASSPSLGGTNQPQHF
many,TRBV7-2,TRBD2,TRBJ2-5,TGTGCCAGCCGGGGAGCTAGCGGGGCGGGGGAGACCCAGTACTTC,CASRGASGAGETQYF
-,TRBV5-1,TRBD1,TRBJ1-2,TGCGCCAGCAGCCCGCGGGGGACAGACTATGGCTACACCTTC,CASSPRGTDYGYTF
-,TRBV28,-,TRBJ1-2,TGTGCCAGCAGGCTGGGCTCCTATGGTTACACCTTC,CASRLGSYGYTF
many,TRBV6-2/TRBV6-3,-,TRBJ1-1,TGTGCCAGCAGTTACGACCGGACGGACATGAACACTGAAGCTTTCTTT,CASSYDRTDMNTEAFF
few,TRBV27,TRBD1,TRBJ1-6,TGTGCCGGCAGTGCCAAGACAGGGGGCCATAATTCACCCCTCCACTTT,CAGSAKTGGHNSPLHF
once,TRBV12-5,-,TRBJ2-2,TGTGCTAGTGGTTTGGTACTGGACACGGGGCTTGGGGATCTGTTTTTT,CASGLVLDTGLGDLFF
many,TRBV2,-,TRBJ1-2,TGTGCCAGCAGTGTAGTCAGAGAAAACTATGGCTACACCTTC,CASSVVRENYGYTF
many,TRBV4-1,-,TRBJ1-2,TGCGCCAGCAGCCAGGACTCAGGGGCGCACTATGGCTACACCTTC,CASSQDSGAHYGYTF
many,TRBV6-1,TRBD1,TRBJ2-2,TGTGCCAGCAGTAAAGGCAGGGGGCGCGGGGCCGGGGAGCTGTTTTTT,CASSKGRGRGAGELFF
-,TRBV12-3/TRBV12-4,-,TRBJ1-3,TGTGCCAGCCTTAACCCTGGAAACACCATATATTTT,CASLNPGNTIYF
-,TRBV7-3,TRBD1,TRBJ2-7,TGTGCCAGCAGCCCGGGACAGGGAGGGGGCGACGAGCAGTACTTC,CASSPGQGGGDEQYF
-,TRBV19,-,TRBJ2-5,TGTGCCAGTACCTGGGGGAACAGCCGAGCGGAGACCCAGTACTTC,CASTWGNSRAETQYF
many,TRBV5-1,-,TRBJ2-2,TGCGCCAGCAGCACACAGGGATCAAACACCGGGGAGCTGTTTTTT,CASSTQGSNTGELFF
-,TRBV28,-,TRBJ2-5,TGTGCCAGCAGTTTTAAGCTCGCGGGACTAGAGACCCAGTACTTC,CASSFKLAGLETQYF
-,TRBV7-9,-,TRBJ1-2,TGTGCCAGCAGCCCGGGGGGTGGAGTTGGCTACACCTTC,CASSPGGGVGYTF
many,TRBV2,-,TRBJ1-2,TGTGCCAGCAGGCAGGTGGGGTATGGCTACACCTTC,CASRQVGYGYTF
few,TRBV28,-,TRBJ2-7,TGTGCCAGCACCATTCAAGGGGGGGGGAGCTCCTACGAGCAGTACTTC,CASTIQGGGSSYEQYF
-,TRBV6-4,-,TRBJ2-7,TGTGCCAGCAGGGACCCAGGCACCTACGAGCAGTACTTC,CASRDPGTYEQYF